The present T cell receptor (beta chain) was sequenced within a study of CD8+ T cells in alopecia areata. Reverse transcribed after extraction, RNA yielded cDNA as the sequencing template. Sequencing was performed with immunoSEQ multiplex PCR; in TCRdb, only in-frame clones are kept and a portion is missing. The table shows roughly 150,000 clones, with 45% to 60% occurring only once. Lesional scalp tissue (obtained by punch biopsy) and peripheral blood were collected from alopecia areata patients. Germline CDR1 is SQVTM and CDR2 is ANQGSEA. Deletions cut 5 bases from V and 5 bases from J, with 12 bases between. This CDR3 is built from 12 residues.

The sample consisted of CD8+ T cells sorted from blood, taken at week 0. The rearrangement uses TRBV29-1 and TRBJ1-1; D gene ambiguous. This receptor was identified in a human donor with alopecia areata. CDR3 in amino acids: CSVRREPTEAFF. As DNA, the CDR3 is TGCAGCGTTAGGAGGGAACCAACTGAAGCTTTCTTT.